This TCR beta chain was obtained from a study of blood T cell repertoires in COVID-19. The CDR3 extends over 16 amino acids. The ends were cut back, 1 base at V and 0 bases at J, with 13 bases in the middle. Germline CDR1 reads SGHTA; CDR2 reads FQGNSA. This clone was seen once. Assay used: immunoSEQ multiplex PCR; TCRdb lists only in-frame clones, some missing. The sample carries roughly 180,000 clones, roughly 87% recorded once. Input material: PBMCs or T cells enriched from blood (not recorded which). This chain uses TRBV7-2 with TRBJ2-7; tentatively, D is TRBD1 (6 bases). This clonotype originated in a young woman who had recovered from COVID-19. The CDR3 nucleotides read TGTGCCAGCAGCTTAGTCGGGTCGGACAGCTCCTACGAGCAGTACTTC. Its protein product is CASSLVGSDSSYEQYF.